The rows below give T cell receptor beta chains drawn from one sample of a study of blood T cell repertoires in COVID-19. Profiled with immunoSEQ multiplex PCR; TCRdb holds only in-frame clones, not every one. In the table there are around 220,000 clones, about 90% of which are singletons. Material for sequencing was peripheral blood. The receptors here all came from a man between 35 and 55 years old with active or convalescent COVID-19. Each CDR3 is given with its conserved first and last residue. A D gene is named only where the DNA matches it firmly. Clone size is given for some rows only: seen once, a few or many times, or a class if the clone is expanded.

CDR3 DNA,CDR3 protein,V gene,D gene,clone size,CDR3 length,J gene
TGCGCCAGCAGGGGGGCTCTCAGGGATAATTCACCCCTCCACTTT,CASRGALRDNSPLHF,TRBV5-1,-,few,15,TRBJ1-6
TGTGCCAGCAGAAGCAAGGGGTACACTGAAGCTTTCTTT,CASRSKGYTEAFF,TRBV6-6,-,-,13,TRBJ1-1
TGTGCCAGCAGCGCTGGACAGGGGTTATTCCCTCGTACCTACGAGCAGTACTTC,CASSAGQGLFPRTYEQYF,TRBV7-9,TRBD1,-,18,TRBJ2-7
TGTGCCAGCAGTTTCGGCAGGGCCTACGAGCAGTACTTC,CASSFGRAYEQYF,TRBV27,-,once,13,TRBJ2-7
TGTGCCAGCAGCCTGGGGGACAGCCGCTATAGCAATCAGCCCCAGCATTTT,CASSLGDSRYSNQPQHF,TRBV28,TRBD1,-,17,TRBJ1-5
TGTGCCAGCAGCGTGACAGGGAAGTTGACTGAAGCTTTCTTT,CASSVTGKLTEAFF,TRBV5-4,TRBD1,-,14,TRBJ1-1
TGCGCCAGCAGCTTCGGGACAGCAACCGCCCAAAACATTCAGTACTTC,CASSFGTATAQNIQYF,TRBV5-1,TRBD1,-,16,TRBJ2-4
TGTGCCAGCAGCTTGGCTGGGGCCGCCTACGAGCAGTACTTC,CASSLAGAAYEQYF,TRBV7-9,-,-,14,TRBJ2-7
TGTGCCAGCAGCTATCGACAGGGAGATACGCAGTATTTT,CASSYRQGDTQYF,TRBV7-6,TRBD1,-,13,TRBJ2-3
TGTGCCAGCAGCTTGGGGGCAGAAAGGAGGAACACTGAAGCTTTCTTT,CASSLGAERRNTEAFF,TRBV11-2,-,-,16,TRBJ1-1
TGTGCCAGTAGTACCCTCGGACGGGGAGGCGAGCAGTACTTC,CASSTLGRGGEQYF,TRBV19,-,-,14,TRBJ2-7
TGTGCCAGCCGACCGGCCGGGACAGGCGAGTACGAGCAGTACTTC,CASRPAGTGEYEQYF,TRBV28,TRBD1,-,15,TRBJ2-7
TGTGCCAGTTCTTGGGCTCCCTACGAGCAGTACTTC,CASSWAPYEQYF,TRBV2,-,-,12,TRBJ2-7
TGTGCCAGCAGCCATGACTCTCCGGTGCAGTACTTC,CASSHDSPVQYF,TRBV5-4,-,-,12,TRBJ2-7
TGTGCCAGCAGCTTAGACGGCAGGGACACTGAAGCTTTCTTT,CASSLDGRDTEAFF,TRBV11-3,-,-,14,TRBJ1-1
TGTGCCAGCAGTTTAACTGGGGCCAACGTCCTGACTTTC,CASSLTGANVLTF,TRBV6-5,-,-,13,TRBJ2-6
TGTGCCAGCAGCTTTAGGACTAGCGGGAGTGTGAAGTACTTC,CASSFRTSGSVKYF,TRBV9,TRBD2,-,14,TRBJ2-4
TGTGCCAGCAGTCCGCGACTAGACGGGAACACCGGGGAGCTGTTTTTT,CASSPRLDGNTGELFF,TRBV7-6,-,few,16,TRBJ2-2
TGTGCCAGCAGCTTAGGGGGGGTCCAAGAGACCCAGTACTTC,CASSLGGVQETQYF,TRBV7-2,-,-,14,TRBJ2-5
TGTGCCAGCAGTGGCCTCCTCTCGACAGGGGTGAACTATGGCTACACCTTC,CASSGLLSTGVNYGYTF,TRBV6-1,TRBD1,-,17,TRBJ1-2
TGTGCCTGGAGTAGTCTGAGATCATCCCCAGATACGCAGTATTTT,CAWSSLRSSPDTQYF,TRBV30,-,-,15,TRBJ2-3
TGTGCCAGCAACCAAGGGACTGACCCCCCAGATACGCAGTATTTT,CASNQGTDPPDTQYF,TRBV2,-,-,15,TRBJ2-3
TGTGCCAGTAAGCAGGGGTTCTCTGGAAACACCATATATTTT,CASKQGFSGNTIYF,TRBV19,-,-,14,TRBJ1-3
TGTGCCAGCAGTTTCCAAAGACAGGGTTTGGACTACGAGCAGTACTTC,CASSFQRQGLDYEQYF,TRBV27,TRBD1,-,16,TRBJ2-7
TGTGCCAGCAGCCACGACAGGGGGCTTGGCTACACCTTC,CASSHDRGLGYTF,TRBV7-6,TRBD1,-,13,TRBJ1-2
TGTGCCAGCAGACGCGCTCAGTACAGGGAGCCCTCCTTCACAGATACGCAGTATTTT,CASRRAQYREPSFTDTQYF,TRBV5-4,-,-,19,TRBJ2-3
TGTGCCAGCAGTTTTGTTACCGGGACTTTAAGTTACGAGCAGTACTTC,CASSFVTGTLSYEQYF,TRBV28,-,-,16,TRBJ2-7
TGTGCCAGCAGCCAATCACTAGCGGGCCAGAATGAGCAGTTCTTC,CASSQSLAGQNEQFF,TRBV3-1/TRBV3-2,TRBD2,-,15,TRBJ2-1
TGTGCCAGTAGTATTGTACAGGGTGACATTCAGTACTTC,CASSIVQGDIQYF,TRBV19,-,-,13,TRBJ2-4
TGTGCCTGGAGTGTCGGTCGGGGCTATGGCTACACCTTC,CAWSVGRGYGYTF,TRBV30,-,-,13,TRBJ1-2
TGTGCCAGCAGTTACTCATCCCGGGACAGGGTTAGAGCTTTCTTT,CASSYSSRDRVRAFF,TRBV6-6,TRBD1,-,15,TRBJ1-1
TGTGCCAGCAGCTTCCACAGAACAAACTATGGCTACACCTTC,CASSFHRTNYGYTF,TRBV5-8,-,-,14,TRBJ1-2
TGTGCCATCAGTGAGGGTAGCGGGAGCAATGAGCAGTTCTTC,CAISEGSGSNEQFF,TRBV10-3,TRBD2,-,14,TRBJ2-1
TGTGCCAGCAGAGGGACAGTAAATTCACCCCTCCACTTT,CASRGTVNSPLHF,TRBV6-6,TRBD1,-,13,TRBJ1-6
TGTGCCACCCGACAGGGTAGCGCACCCCTCCACTTT,CATRQGSAPLHF,TRBV11-2,TRBD1,-,12,TRBJ1-6
TGTGCCAGCAGCGTAGGGCAGGGGGTAGGACACACCGGGGAGCTGTTTTTT,CASSVGQGVGHTGELFF,TRBV9,TRBD1,-,17,TRBJ2-2
TGCGCCAGCAGGAGGGGCAGGGGGGACTACAATGAGCAGTTCTTC,CASRRGRGDYNEQFF,TRBV4-1,-,once,15,TRBJ2-1
TGTGCCAGTAGTATCATGACCCTTGGAGATTCACCCCTCCACTTT,CASSIMTLGDSPLHF,TRBV19,-,many,15,TRBJ1-6
TGTGCCAGCAGCCCGGCGCCAGCGGGAGGTATTCCTACGCAGTATTTT,CASSPAPAGGIPTQYF,TRBV5-4,TRBD2,-,16,TRBJ2-3
TGTGCCAGCAGCTTTGGACAGGGCCCGTACAATGAGCAGTTCTTC,CASSFGQGPYNEQFF,TRBV7-6,TRBD1,few,15,TRBJ2-1
TGTGCCAGCAGCGTAGGGACAGGGGGGTACACAGATACGCAGTATTTT,CASSVGTGGYTDTQYF,TRBV9,TRBD1,-,16,TRBJ2-3
TGTGCCTGGAGTTCTAGGGGAATCGGTCGGTATGGCTACACCTTC,CAWSSRGIGRYGYTF,TRBV30,-,-,15,TRBJ1-2
TGTGCCTGGAGTGTACAAATAAGACAGGTAGATGAAAAACTGTTTTTT,CAWSVQIRQVDEKLFF,TRBV30,-,-,16,TRBJ1-4